This T cell receptor (beta chain) was found in a study of cytomegalovirus exposure and HLA in healthy donors. General study findings and limits: Follow-up analysis found HLA locus-dependent TCR association rates, highest for DRB1 and lowest for HLA-C. CMV serostatus stood as the only immune exposure information on hand. Fewer N-insertions than the roughly 670-donor mean were reportedly shown by an Asian-associated ancestry cluster in a later analysis.

The PCR used 60 Vbeta and 13 Jbeta primers. Method: immunoSEQ multiplex PCR; TCRdb's copy keeps in-frame clones and lacks some. Of over 100,000 clones listed, 73% are singletons. This clone turned up a few times. As yet, its antigen is unknown. Losses at the gene ends were 6 bases for V and 4 bases for J; bases not matched to a gene: 10. CDR1 and CDR2 (germline): LNHDA, SQIVND (reference sequence). The CDR3 length is 15 residues. This TCR was sampled from a woman between 25 and 40 years old in good health and CMV-seronegative. The chain combines TRBV19 with TRBJ2-5, with 8 bases fitting TRBD1. Sequenced: PBMCs. The CDR3 protein is CASSAGTGWGETQYF. The CDR3 DNA reads as TGTGCCAGTAGCGCCGGGACAGGTTGGGGAGAGACCCAGTACTTC.